The rows below give T cell receptor beta chains drawn from one sample of a study of technical replicates of blood from a handful of donors. TCRdb keeps only in-frame clones here, not all; method: immunoSEQ multiplex PCR. The sample holds about 79,000 clones, 80% to 95% seen once. Source material: T cells isolated from PBMCs. These receptors were obtained from a human donor in good health. Some clones in this sample may be carry-over from other donors' samples. Both conserved end residues are part of each CDR3. The order of the fields is V gene, J gene, CDR3 protein.

>TRBV11-2|TRBJ2-1
CASSYTQATGIVEQFF
>TRBV11-2|TRBJ2-3
CASSPRDINTDTQYF
>TRBV5-1|TRBJ1-4
CASRQGVGSEKLFF
>TRBV9|TRBJ2-4
CASSGSGTDIQYF
>TRBV10-1|TRBJ2-3
CASRARVATDTQYF
>TRBV5-4|TRBJ2-7
CASSLERTGAYEQYF
>TRBV7-2|TRBJ2-2
CASSLAPRTVTGELFF
>TRBV19|TRBJ1-4
CASSSSPTGSNEKLFF
>TRBV5-4|TRBJ2-7
CASSLGATRGPLSYEQYF
>TRBV27|TRBJ2-7
CASSKTVTYEQYF
>TRBV30|TRBJ1-4
CAWSVTRQSVERRLFF
>TRBV7-9|TRBJ1-4
CASSLQTRGPGEKLFF
>TRBV5-4|TRBJ1-2
CASSSSGTGPLRGGYTF
>TRBV2|TRBJ2-3
CASSDGLAGPTGTQYF
>TRBV5-6|TRBJ2-5
CASSLWQFETQYF
>TRBV19|TRBJ2-3
CASSRPRGGDTQYF
>TRBV5-4|TRBJ2-2
CATLAGAVGELFF
>TRBV4-3|TRBJ2-5
CASSPFSGGEGLETQYF